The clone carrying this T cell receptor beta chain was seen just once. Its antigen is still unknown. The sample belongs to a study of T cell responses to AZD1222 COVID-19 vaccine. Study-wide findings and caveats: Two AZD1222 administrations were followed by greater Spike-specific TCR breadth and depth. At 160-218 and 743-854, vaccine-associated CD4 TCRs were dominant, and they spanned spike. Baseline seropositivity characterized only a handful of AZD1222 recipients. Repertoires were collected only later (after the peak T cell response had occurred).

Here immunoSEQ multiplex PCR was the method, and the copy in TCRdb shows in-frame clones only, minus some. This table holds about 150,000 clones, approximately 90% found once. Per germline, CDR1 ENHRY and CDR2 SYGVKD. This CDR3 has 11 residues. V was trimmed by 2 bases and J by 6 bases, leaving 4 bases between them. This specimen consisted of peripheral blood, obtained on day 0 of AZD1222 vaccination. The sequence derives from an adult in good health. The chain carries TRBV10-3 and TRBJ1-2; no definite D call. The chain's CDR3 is CAISEKDGYTF. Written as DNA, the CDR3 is TGTGCCATCAGTGAGAAAGATGGCTACACCTTC.